This T cell receptor beta chain was observed in a study of Graves' ophthalmopathy and Graves' hyperthyroidism. The authors used Ficoll-Paque density gradient centrifugation to separate PBMCs. The input was approximately 10 ml of fresh peripheral blood. This CDR3 has 15 residues. Germline values: CDR1 MNHNS, CDR2 SASEGT. Trimming stripped 6 bases from V and 4 bases from J, with 18 bases between. TCR beta CDR3 amplification used RNA transcripts. The authors performed first-round RT-PCR with HTBI primers and then a second-round multiplex PCR. Each CDR3 protein is one row after TCRdb ran MiXCR on the multiplex PCR reads. The repertoire has a few hundred thousand distinct CDR3 sequences, about 18% of them found once; the top ten carry 2% to 3%.

This chain connects TRBV6-1 to TRBJ2-5; D may be TRBD1 (5 bases). The receptor comes from an adult woman with stable Graves' hyperthyroidism. The sequenced sample consisted of peripheral blood. DNA for the CDR3: TGTGCCAGCAGACCCGACAGAATTTTAGGAGAGACCCAGTACTTC. Translation gives CASRPDRILGETQYF.